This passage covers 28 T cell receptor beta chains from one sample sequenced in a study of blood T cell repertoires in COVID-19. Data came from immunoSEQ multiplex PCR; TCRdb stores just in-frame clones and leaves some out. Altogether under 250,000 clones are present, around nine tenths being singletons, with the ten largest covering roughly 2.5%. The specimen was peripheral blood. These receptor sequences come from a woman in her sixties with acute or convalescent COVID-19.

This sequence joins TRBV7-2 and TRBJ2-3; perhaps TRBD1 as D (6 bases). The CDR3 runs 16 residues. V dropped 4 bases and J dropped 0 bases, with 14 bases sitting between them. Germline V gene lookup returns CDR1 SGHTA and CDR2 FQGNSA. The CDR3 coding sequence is TGTGCCAGCAGCTCCGGACAGCTTTTTAGCACAGATACGCAGTATTTT. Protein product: CASSSGQLFSTDTQYF.

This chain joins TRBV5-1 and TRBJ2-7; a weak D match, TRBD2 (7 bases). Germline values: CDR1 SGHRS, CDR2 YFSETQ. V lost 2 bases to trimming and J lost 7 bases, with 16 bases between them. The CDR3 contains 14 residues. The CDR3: CASSFKRGGSEQYF. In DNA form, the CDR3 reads TGCGCCAGCAGCTTTAAGAGGGGGGGATCGGAGCAGTACTTC.

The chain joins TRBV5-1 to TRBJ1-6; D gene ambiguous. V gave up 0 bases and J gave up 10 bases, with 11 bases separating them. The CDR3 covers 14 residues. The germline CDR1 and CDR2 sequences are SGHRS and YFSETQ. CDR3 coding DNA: TGCGCCAGCAGCTTGGTGGTGAGTGTCTCACCCCTCCACTTT. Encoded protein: CASSLVVSVSPLHF.

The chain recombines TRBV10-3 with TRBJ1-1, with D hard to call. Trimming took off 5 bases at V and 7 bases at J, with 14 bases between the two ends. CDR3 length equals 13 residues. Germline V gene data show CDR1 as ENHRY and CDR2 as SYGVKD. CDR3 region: CAISTSGVHEAFF. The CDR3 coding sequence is TGTGCCATCAGTACCTCCGGGGTTCATGAAGCTTTCTTT.

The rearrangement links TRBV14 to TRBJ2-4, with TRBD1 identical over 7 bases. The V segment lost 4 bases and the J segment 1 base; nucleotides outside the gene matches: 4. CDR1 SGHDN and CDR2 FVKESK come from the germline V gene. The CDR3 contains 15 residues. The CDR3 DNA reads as TGTGCCAGCAGCCGCTCCAGGGGGGCCAAAAACATTCAGTACTTC. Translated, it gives CASSRSRGAKNIQYF.

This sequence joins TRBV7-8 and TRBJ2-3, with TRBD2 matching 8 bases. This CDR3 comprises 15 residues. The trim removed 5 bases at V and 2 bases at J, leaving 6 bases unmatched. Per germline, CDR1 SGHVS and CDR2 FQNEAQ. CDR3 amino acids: CASSDSGIATDTQYF. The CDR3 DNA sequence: TGTGCCAGCAGCGATAGCGGGATCGCCACAGATACGCAGTATTTT.

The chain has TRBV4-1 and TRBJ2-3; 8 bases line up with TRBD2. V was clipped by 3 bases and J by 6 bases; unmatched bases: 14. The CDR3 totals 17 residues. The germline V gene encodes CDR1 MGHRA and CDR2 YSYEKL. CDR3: CASSHLPRGGPLDTQYF. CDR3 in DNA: TGCGCCAGCAGCCATCTCCCCCGCGGGGGGCCACTGGATACGCAGTATTTT.

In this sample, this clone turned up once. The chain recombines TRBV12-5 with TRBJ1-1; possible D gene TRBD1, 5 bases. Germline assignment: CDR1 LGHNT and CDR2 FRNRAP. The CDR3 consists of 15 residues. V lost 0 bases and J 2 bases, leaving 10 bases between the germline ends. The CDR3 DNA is TGTGCTAGTGGTTTGGTCCAGGGTTACAACACTGAAGCTTTCTTT. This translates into CASGLVQGYNTEAFF.

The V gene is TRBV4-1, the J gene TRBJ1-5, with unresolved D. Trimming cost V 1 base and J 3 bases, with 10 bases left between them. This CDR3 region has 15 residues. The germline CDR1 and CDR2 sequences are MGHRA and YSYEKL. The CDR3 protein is CASSQAEQPNQPQHF. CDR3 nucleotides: TGCGCCAGCAGCCAAGCTGAACAGCCCAATCAGCCCCAGCATTTT.

The CDR3 nucleotides read TGTGCCAGCAGCCCACAGGGGTTTAACTATGGCTACACCTTC. It translates to CASSPQGFNYGYTF. The V call is TRBV7-6, the J call TRBJ1-2; 7 bases are a match to TRBD1. Germline CDR1 is SGHVS and CDR2 is FNYEAQ. V dropped 5 bases and J dropped 1; count of bases not matched to a gene: 4. The CDR3 runs 14 residues.

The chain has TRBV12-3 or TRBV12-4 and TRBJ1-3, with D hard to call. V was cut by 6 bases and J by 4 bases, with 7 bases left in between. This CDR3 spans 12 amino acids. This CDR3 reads CASRTTGNTIYF. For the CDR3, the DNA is TGTGCCAGCAGGACGACAGGAAACACCATATATTTT.

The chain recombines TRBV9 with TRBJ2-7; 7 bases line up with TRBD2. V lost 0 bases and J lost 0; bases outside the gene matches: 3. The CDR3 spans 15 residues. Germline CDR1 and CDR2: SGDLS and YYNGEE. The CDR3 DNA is TGTGCCAGCAGCGTAGCGGGAGGCCTCTCCTACGAGCAGTACTTC. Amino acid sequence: CASSVAGGLSYEQYF.

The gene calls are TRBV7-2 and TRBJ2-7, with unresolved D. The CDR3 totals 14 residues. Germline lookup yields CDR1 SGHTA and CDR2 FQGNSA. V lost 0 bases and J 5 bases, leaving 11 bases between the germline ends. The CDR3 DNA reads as TGTGCCAGCAGCTTAGCGTCAGGTTACCACGAGCAGTACTTC. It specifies CASSLASGYHEQYF.

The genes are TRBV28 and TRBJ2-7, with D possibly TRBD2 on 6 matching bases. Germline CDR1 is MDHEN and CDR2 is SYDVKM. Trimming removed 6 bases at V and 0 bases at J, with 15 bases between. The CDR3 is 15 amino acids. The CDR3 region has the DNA TGTGCCAGCAGCCTACCGGGACTGAGCTCCTACGAGCAGTACTTC. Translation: CASSLPGLSSYEQYF.

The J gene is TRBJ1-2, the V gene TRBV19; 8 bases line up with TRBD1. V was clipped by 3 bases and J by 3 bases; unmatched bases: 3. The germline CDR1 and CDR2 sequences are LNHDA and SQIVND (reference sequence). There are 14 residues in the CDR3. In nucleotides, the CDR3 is TGTGCCAGTAGTATTCAGGGGGCAGACTATGGCTACACCTTC. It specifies CASSIQGADYGYTF. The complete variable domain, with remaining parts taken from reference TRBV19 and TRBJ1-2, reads DGGITQSPKYLFRKEGQNVTLSCEQNLNHDAMYWYRQDPGQGLRLIYYSQIVNDFQKGDIAEGYSVSREKKESFPLTVTSAQKNPTAFYLCASSIQGADYGYTFGSGTRLTVV.

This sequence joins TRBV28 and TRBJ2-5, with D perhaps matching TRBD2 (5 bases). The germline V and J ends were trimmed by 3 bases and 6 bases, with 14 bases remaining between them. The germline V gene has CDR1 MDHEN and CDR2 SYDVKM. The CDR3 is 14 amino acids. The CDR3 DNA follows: TGTGCCAGCAGTTTCGCCGGGGTGTTAAAGACCCAGTACTTC. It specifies CASSFAGVLKTQYF.

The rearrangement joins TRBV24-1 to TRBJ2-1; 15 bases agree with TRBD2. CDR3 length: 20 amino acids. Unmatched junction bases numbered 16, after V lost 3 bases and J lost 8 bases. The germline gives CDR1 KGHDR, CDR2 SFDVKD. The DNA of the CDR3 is TGTGCCACCAGTGATCCTTCCGGGACTAGCGGGAGGAGGGGCCGTGATGAGCAGTTCTTC. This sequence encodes CATSDPSGTSGRRGRDEQFF.

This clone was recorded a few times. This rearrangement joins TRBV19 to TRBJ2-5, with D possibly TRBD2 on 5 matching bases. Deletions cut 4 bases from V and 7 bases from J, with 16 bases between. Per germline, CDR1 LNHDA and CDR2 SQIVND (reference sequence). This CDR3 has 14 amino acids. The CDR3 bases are TGTGCCAGTAGTACCCATATCGGGGTAGGGACCCAGTACTTC. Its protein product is CASSTHIGVGTQYF.

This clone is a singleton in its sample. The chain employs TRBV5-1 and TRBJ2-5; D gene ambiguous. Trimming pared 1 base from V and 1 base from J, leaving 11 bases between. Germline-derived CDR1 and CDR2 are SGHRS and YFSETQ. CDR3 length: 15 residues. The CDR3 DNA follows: TGCGCCAGCAGCTTGTCCTCCGCGGTCCAAGAGACCCAGTACTTC. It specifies CASSLSSAVQETQYF.

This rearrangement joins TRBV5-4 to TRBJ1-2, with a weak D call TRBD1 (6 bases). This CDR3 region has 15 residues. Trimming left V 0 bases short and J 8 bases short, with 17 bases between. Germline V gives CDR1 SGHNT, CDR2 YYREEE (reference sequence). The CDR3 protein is CASSLERTELGGYTF. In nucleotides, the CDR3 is TGTGCCAGCAGCTTGGAGCGGACAGAACTAGGAGGCTACACCTTC. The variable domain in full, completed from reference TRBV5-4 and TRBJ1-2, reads ETGVTQSPTHLIKTRGQQVTLRCSSQSGHNTVSWYQQALGQGPQFIFQYYREEENGRGNFPPRFSGLQFPNYSSELNVNALELDDSALYLCASSLERTELGGYTFGSGTRLTVV.

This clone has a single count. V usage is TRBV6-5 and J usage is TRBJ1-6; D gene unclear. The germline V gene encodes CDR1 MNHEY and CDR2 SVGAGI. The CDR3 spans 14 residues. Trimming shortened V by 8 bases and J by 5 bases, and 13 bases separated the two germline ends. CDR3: CASRGGGDNSPLHF. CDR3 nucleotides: TGTGCCAGCCGGGGAGGCGGGGATAATTCACCCCTCCACTTT.

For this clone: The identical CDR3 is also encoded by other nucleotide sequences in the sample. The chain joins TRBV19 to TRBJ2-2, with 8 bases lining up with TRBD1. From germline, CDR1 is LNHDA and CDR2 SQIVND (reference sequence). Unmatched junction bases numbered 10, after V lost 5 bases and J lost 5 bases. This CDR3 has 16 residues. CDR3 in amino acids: CASSQQGAKITGELFF. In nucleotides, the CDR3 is TGTGCCAGTAGTCAGCAGGGGGCGAAAATTACCGGGGAGCTGTTTTTT.

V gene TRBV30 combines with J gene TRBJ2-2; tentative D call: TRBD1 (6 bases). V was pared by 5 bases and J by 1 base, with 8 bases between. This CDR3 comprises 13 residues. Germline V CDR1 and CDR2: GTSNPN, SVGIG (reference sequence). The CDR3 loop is CAWDRLNTGELFF. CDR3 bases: TGTGCCTGGGACAGGTTGAACACCGGGGAGCTGTTTTTT.

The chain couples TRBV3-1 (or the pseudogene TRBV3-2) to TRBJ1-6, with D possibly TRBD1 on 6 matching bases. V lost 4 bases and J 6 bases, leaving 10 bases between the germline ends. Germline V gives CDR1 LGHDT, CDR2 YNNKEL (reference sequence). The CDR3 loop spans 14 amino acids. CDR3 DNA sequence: TGTGCCAGCAGCCTAACAGGGAGTAATTCACCCCTCCACTTT. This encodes CASSLTGSNSPLHF.

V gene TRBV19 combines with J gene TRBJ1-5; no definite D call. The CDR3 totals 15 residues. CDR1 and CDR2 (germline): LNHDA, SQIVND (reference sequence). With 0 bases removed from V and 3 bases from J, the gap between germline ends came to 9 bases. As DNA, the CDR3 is TGTGCCAGTAGTATAGATAGAGGGAACAATCAGCCCCAGCATTTT. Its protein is CASSIDRGNNQPQHF. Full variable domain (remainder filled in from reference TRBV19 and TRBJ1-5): DGGITQSPKYLFRKEGQNVTLSCEQNLNHDAMYWYRQDPGQGLRLIYYSQIVNDFQKGDIAEGYSVSREKKESFPLTVTSAQKNPTAFYLCASSIDRGNNQPQHFGDGTRLSIL.

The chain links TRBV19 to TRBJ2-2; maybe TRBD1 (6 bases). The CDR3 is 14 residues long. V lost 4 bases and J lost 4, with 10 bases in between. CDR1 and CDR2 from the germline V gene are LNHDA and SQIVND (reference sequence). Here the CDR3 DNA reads TGTGCCAGTAGTACGGGACATCCCACCGGGGAGCTGTTTTTT. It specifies CASSTGHPTGELFF.

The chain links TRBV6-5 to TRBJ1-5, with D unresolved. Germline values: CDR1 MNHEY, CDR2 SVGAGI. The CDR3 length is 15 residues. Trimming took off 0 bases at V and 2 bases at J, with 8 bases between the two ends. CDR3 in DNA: TGTGCCAGCAGTTACTCGAGACGGGGCAATCAGCCCCAGCATTTT. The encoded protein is CASSYSRRGNQPQHF.

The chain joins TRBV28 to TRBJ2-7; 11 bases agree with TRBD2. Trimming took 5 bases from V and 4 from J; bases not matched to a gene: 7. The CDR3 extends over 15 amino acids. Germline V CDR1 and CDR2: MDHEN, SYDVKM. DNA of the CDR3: TGTGCCAGCAGTACTAGCGGGAGTCTTTATTACGAGCAGTACTTC. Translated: CASSTSGSLYYEQYF.